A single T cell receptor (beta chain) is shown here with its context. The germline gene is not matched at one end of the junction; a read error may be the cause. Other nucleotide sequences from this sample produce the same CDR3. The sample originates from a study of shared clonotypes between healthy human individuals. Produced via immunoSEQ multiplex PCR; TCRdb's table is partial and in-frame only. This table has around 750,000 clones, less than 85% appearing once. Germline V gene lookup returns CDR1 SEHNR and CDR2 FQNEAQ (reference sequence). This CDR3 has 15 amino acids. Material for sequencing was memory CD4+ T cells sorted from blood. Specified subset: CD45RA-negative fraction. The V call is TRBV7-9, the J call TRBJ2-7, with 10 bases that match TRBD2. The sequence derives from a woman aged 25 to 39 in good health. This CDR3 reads CASSFSGRNGDEQYF. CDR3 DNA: TGTGCCAGCAGTTTTAGCGGGAGGAATGGGGACGAGCAGTATTTC. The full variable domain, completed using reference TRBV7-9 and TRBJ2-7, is DTGVSQNPRHKITKRGQNVTFRCDPISEHNRLYWYRQTLGQGPEFLTYFQNEAQLEKSRLLSDRFSAERPKGSFSTLEIQRTEQGDSAMYLCASSFSGRNGDEQYFGPGTRLTVT.